These 25 T cell receptor beta chains were all obtained from the same sample, sequenced in a study of PD-1 blockade in classical Hodgkin lymphoma. TCRdb keeps only in-frame clones here, not all; method: immunoSEQ multiplex PCR. The repertoire has fewer than 5,000 clones, roughly 70% of them found once; the top ten carry around 30%. Described time point: cycle 4 day 1 (C4D1), after less than 7 weeks of nivolumab. All the patients suffered relapse after autologous stem cell transplantation, and brentuximab vedotin exposure differed. The specimen was peripheral blood mononuclear cells (PBMCs), collected before the fourth cycle of nivolumab. The receptors shown here come from a human donor with classical Hodgkin lymphoma.

This clone showed up just a few times. The rearrangement joins TRBV6-5 to TRBJ2-7; unclear D gene. Germline CDR1 MNHEY, CDR2 SVGAGI. CDR3 size: 12 residues. Trimming took 8 bases from V and 1 from J, leaving 9 bases between them. Written as DNA, the CDR3 is TGTGCCAGCGGTATTTCATCCTACGAGCAGTACTTC. Protein: CASGISSYEQYF.

CDR3 sequence (DNA): TGCAGCGTTGGGAAGGGACAAGAGACCCAGTACTTC. Its protein product is CSVGKGQETQYF. This chain joins TRBV29-1 and TRBJ2-5; D is ambiguous. Trimming left V 4 bases short and J 2 bases short, with 8 bases between. Germline-derived CDR1 and CDR2 are SQVTM and ANQGSEA. The CDR3 spans 12 residues.

CDR3 nucleotide sequence: TGTGCCTGGAAGGGGACAATGAGCTACGAGCAGTACTTC. The encoded protein is CAWKGTMSYEQYF. The chain couples TRBV30 to TRBJ2-7; TRBD1 is a possible D gene (6 bases). The ends were cut back, 4 bases at V and 3 bases at J, with 13 bases in the middle. Germline lookup yields CDR1 GTSNPN and CDR2 SVGIG (reference sequence). The CDR3 is made up of 13 amino acids.

This clone turned up a few times. The rearrangement joins TRBV18 to TRBJ2-7; tentative D call: TRBD1 (5 bases). Germline CDR1 KGHSH, CDR2 LQKENI. Trimming took 6 bases from V and 6 from J, leaving 15 bases between them. The CDR3 has 13 residues. This CDR3 is CASSLLAGAEQYF. CDR3 DNA: TGTGCCAGCTCGCTCCTCGCTGGGGCCGAGCAGTACTTC.

This clone is judged medium-sized. V is TRBV27 and J is TRBJ1-1; no definite D call. V dropped 5 bases and J dropped 4 bases, with 8 bases sitting between them. Germline assignment: CDR1 MNHEY and CDR2 SMNVEV (reference sequence). The CDR3 sequence is 12 residues long. The CDR3, as DNA: TGTGCCAGCAGTCCAAAGGGCACTGAAGCTTTCTTT. It translates to CASSPKGTEAFF.

V and J are TRBV15 and TRBJ1-1; weak D call: TRBD1 (6 bases). Germline assignment: CDR1 LNHNV and CDR2 YYDKDF (reference sequence). Trimming took off 1 base at V and 0 bases at J, with 15 bases between the two ends. CDR3 length equals 17 residues. The CDR3 region is CATSRVGGAVVNTEAFF. CDR3 DNA: TGTGCCACCAGCAGAGTTGGGGGCGCAGTTGTGAACACTGAAGCTTTCTTT.

This clone has a handful of counts. The rearrangement uses TRBV7-2 and TRBJ2-3; no reliable D call. The CDR3 is 14 residues long. Germline CDR1 reads SGHTA; CDR2 reads FQGNSA. The V end lost 5 bases, the J end lost 0 bases, and 9 bases lay between the germline ends. The DNA of the CDR3 is TGTGCCAGCAGCGCCTCATTTAGCACAGATACGCAGTATTTT. Its translation: CASSASFSTDTQYF.

This clone has only a few counts. V usage is TRBV27 and J usage is TRBJ2-3, with 9 bases aligning to TRBD2. J gave up 2 bases and V 5 bases, and 5 bases lay outside the gene matches. The CDR3 spans 15 residues. In germline, CDR1 is MNHEY, CDR2 SMNVEV (reference sequence). CDR3 nucleotide sequence: TGTGCCAGCAGTCTGGTAGCGGGAGCCACAGATACGCAGTATTTT. Its translation: CASSLVAGATDTQYF.

The chain employs TRBV7-2 and TRBJ2-1; 8 bases are shared with TRBD2. Germline CDR1 and CDR2: SGHTA and FQGNSA. With 2 bases clipped from V and 7 bases from J, the junction kept 4 bases outside the gene matches. There are 14 residues in the CDR3. DNA of the CDR3: TGTGCCAGCAGCTTATTCGGACTAGCTAATGAGCAGTTCTTC. This encodes CASSLFGLANEQFF.

This sequence joins TRBV11-3 and TRBJ2-2, with D uncertain. The V gene's germline CDR1 is SGHNT and CDR2 YENEEA. Between the trimmed V and J ends, which lost 5 bases and 7 bases, there was a span of 11 bases. The CDR3 length is 13 residues. CDR3 in amino acids: CASSVAAIGELFF. CDR3 bases: TGTGCCAGCAGCGTCGCGGCGATCGGGGAGCTGTTTTTT. Together with reference TRBV11-3 and TRBJ2-2, the CDR3 gives the full variable domain: EAGVVQSPRYKIIEKKQPVAFWCNPISGHNTLYWYLQNLGQGPELLIRYENEEAVDDSQLPKDRFSAERLKGVDSTLKIQPAELGDSAVYLCASSVAAIGELFFGEGSRLTVL.

This clone was seen more than once but under ten times. The gene calls are TRBV27 and TRBJ2-7; D assignment may be TRBD1 or TRBD2 (5 bases each). The germline CDR1 and CDR2 sequences are MNHEY and SMNVEV (reference sequence). The CDR3 contains 16 residues. Trimming took 4 bases from V and 3 from J, leaving 19 bases between them. DNA for the CDR3: TGTGCCAGCAGTTCCCCCGGTAGCCGGGGCCACTACGAGCAGTACTTC. As protein: CASSSPGSRGHYEQYF.

The genes are TRBV6-6 and TRBJ2-1, with D perhaps matching TRBD2 (5 bases). The germline V and J ends were trimmed by 1 base and 0 bases, with 10 bases remaining between them. This CDR3 spans 16 amino acids. Germline V gene lookup returns CDR1 MNHNY and CDR2 SVGAGI (reference sequence). The CDR3 region has the DNA TGTGCCAGCAGTTACTTGGCGGGTGGCTCCTACAATGAGCAGTTCTTC. It specifies CASSYLAGGSYNEQFF.

The J gene is TRBJ2-7, the V gene TRBV27, with D perhaps TRBD2 (5 bases). Germline-derived CDR1 and CDR2 are MNHEY and SMNVEV (reference sequence). The V gene lost 1 base and the J gene lost 6 bases, with 25 bases spanning the gap. This CDR3 spans 18 amino acids. The CDR3 region has the DNA TGTGCCAGCAGTTTATTAGGCGGGCTGGGTCTGAGGGTGGGCGAGCAGTACTTC. This sequence encodes CASSLLGGLGLRVGEQYF.

This clone appeared once. The chain employs TRBV7-2 and TRBJ2-7, with 12 positions matching TRBD2. This CDR3 has 15 amino acids. CDR1 is SGHTA and CDR2 is FQGNSA in the germline V gene. After removal of 9 bases from V and 2 bases from J, the junction contained 8 bases not matched to a gene. The CDR3 protein is CASCLLAGGPYEQYF. In DNA, the CDR3 is TGTGCCAGTTGCCTGCTAGCGGGAGGGCCCTACGAGCAGTACTTC.

This clone has only a few counts. The rearrangement uses TRBV5-4 and TRBJ2-7; D tentatively reads TRBD1 or TRBD2 (6 bases each). The ends were cut back, 4 bases at V and 5 bases at J, with 16 bases in the middle. Germline V gene data show CDR1 as SGHNT and CDR2 as YYREEE (reference sequence). The length of the CDR3 is 14 residues. The CDR3 nucleotides are TGTGCCAGCAGCCCTACGGCCGGGGGCGACGAGCAGTACTTC. It translates to CASSPTAGGDEQYF. The complete variable domain, with remaining parts taken from reference TRBV5-4 and TRBJ2-7, reads ETGVTQSPTHLIKTRGQQVTLRCSSQSGHNTVSWYQQALGQGPQFIFQYYREEENGRGNFPPRFSGLQFPNYSSELNVNALELDDSALYLCASSPTAGGDEQYFGPGTRLTVT.

The CDR3 here is CASSVAYGSGELFF. The DNA for the CDR3 is TGTGCCAGCAGCGTAGCTTACGGGTCCGGGGAGCTGTTTTTT. J is TRBJ2-2 and V is TRBV9; D remains ambiguous. CDR3 length: 14 amino acids. Germline V gene sequence: CDR1 SGDLS, CDR2 YYNGEE. Trimming shortened V by 0 bases and J by 6 bases, and 9 bases separated the two germline ends.

The V gene is TRBV5-4, the J gene TRBJ2-7, with TRBD1 identical over 11 bases. The V gene's germline CDR1 is SGHNT and CDR2 YYREEE (reference sequence). The CDR3 is 15 residues long. V was pared by 5 bases and J by 3 bases, with 7 bases of the junction left unmatched. Written as DNA, the CDR3 is TGTGCCAGCAGACCCGGGACAGGGGGAAACTACGAGCAGTACTTC. Protein: CASRPGTGGNYEQYF.

J is TRBJ1-3 and V is TRBV7-9; no clear D gene. The CDR3 runs 13 residues. Germline V lookup: CDR1 SEHNR, CDR2 FQNEAQ (reference sequence). V was pared by 7 bases and J by 8 bases, with 15 bases between. The CDR3 is CASTLSMGDTIYF. The CDR3 nucleotides read TGTGCCAGCACCCTAAGTATGGGAGACACCATATATTTT.

The genes are TRBV30 and TRBJ2-1; 7 nucleotides agree with TRBD2. Germline assignment: CDR1 GTSNPN and CDR2 SVGIG (reference sequence). After removal of 0 bases from V and 4 bases from J, the junction contained 9 bases not matched to a gene. This CDR3 is built from 16 residues. The CDR3 DNA follows: TGTGCCTGGAGTGTACAGTGGCGGGAGATATACAATGAGCAGTTCTTC. Its translation: CAWSVQWREIYNEQFF.

This chain links TRBV29-1 with TRBJ2-7, with D possibly TRBD2 on 6 matching bases. The germline V and J ends were trimmed by 5 bases and 0 bases, with 14 bases remaining between them. The germline V gene has CDR1 SQVTM and CDR2 ANQGSEA. The CDR3 sequence is 14 residues long. The CDR3 nucleotides read TGCAGCGTTTCCCCGGGACTGAGCTCCTACGAGCAGTACTTC. As protein: CSVSPGLSSYEQYF.

This chain connects TRBV28 to TRBJ2-7, with D tentatively TRBD1 or TRBD2 (5 bases each). Germline V gene lookup returns CDR1 MDHEN and CDR2 SYDVKM. The CDR3 has 16 amino acids. V was cut by 5 bases and J by 4 bases, with 21 bases left in between. The CDR3 is CASSPPGASVSYEQYF. CDR3 in DNA: TGTGCCAGCAGTCCTCCCGGGGCCTCGGTTTCTTACGAGCAGTACTTC. Based on the CDR3 plus reference TRBV28 and TRBJ2-7, the full variable domain is DVKVTQSSRYLVKRTGEKVFLECVQDMDHENMFWYRQDPGLGLRLIYFSYDVKMKEKGDIPEGYSVSREKKERFSLILESASTNQTSMYLCASSPPGASVSYEQYFGPGTRLTVT.

The chain recombines TRBV2 with TRBJ1-1; D uncertain. Trimming stripped 3 bases from V and 1 base from J, with 6 bases between. In germline, CDR1 is SNHLY, CDR2 FYNNEI. The CDR3 length is 13 residues. CDR3 bases: TGTGCCAGCAGTGATATGGCGAACACTGAAGCTTTCTTT. Encoded protein: CASSDMANTEAFF.

This clone was counted once. This chain joins TRBV2 and TRBJ2-5; D unresolved. This CDR3 is built from 12 residues. V was cut by 0 bases and J by 3 bases, with 2 bases left in between. Germline loops: CDR1 SNHLY, CDR2 FYNNEI. The DNA of the CDR3 is TGTGCCAGCAGTGAAGCTGAAGAGACCCAGTACTTC. It translates to CASSEAEETQYF.

The chain couples TRBV6-1 to TRBJ1-2, with 12 bases that match TRBD1. The germline V gene encodes CDR1 MNHNS and CDR2 SASEGT. The length of the CDR3 is 16 residues. The V gene end was trimmed by 4 bases and the J gene end by 4 bases; junction bases not matched to a gene: 7. CDR3 nucleotide sequence: TGTGCCAGCAGTGTGGGACAGGGGGCGGGGGTCTATGGCTACACCTTC. Amino acid sequence: CASSVGQGAGVYGYTF.

V usage is TRBV7-6 and J usage is TRBJ1-1; D remains ambiguous. CDR1 SGHVS and CDR2 FNYEAQ come from the germline V gene. V lost 2 bases, J lost 1 base, and 5 bases lay in between. The CDR3 is made up of 13 amino acids. The CDR3 reads CASSLRGNTEAFF. Written as DNA, the CDR3 is TGTGCCAGCAGCTTACGGGGGAACACTGAAGCTTTCTTT.